This passage covers 14 T cell receptor beta chains from one sample sequenced in a study of T cells after yellow fever vaccination. TCRdb reprocessed the 5' RACE reads with MiXCR, giving one entry per CDR3 protein. The sample contains a few hundred thousand distinct CDR3 sequences, about 4% of which appear only once. This sample comprised PBMCs, obtained 5 days after the yellow fever booster vaccination. The receptors stem from a man between 18 and 35 years old who received the YFV17D yellow fever vaccine.

J is TRBJ2-2 and V is TRBV5-1, with D uncertain. The V end was cut by 2 bases, the J end by 3 bases, with 8 bases between. Germline V gives CDR1 SGHRS, CDR2 YFSETQ. CDR3 length: 14 amino acids. The CDR3 DNA sequence: TGCGCCAGCAGCTTCCCGCTCTACACCGGGGAGCTGTTTTTT. It translates to CASSFPLYTGELFF.

This clonotype was counted many times. The rearrangement joins TRBV7-2 to TRBJ2-5, with 9 bases identical to TRBD2. The germline gives CDR1 SGHTA, CDR2 FQGNSA. V lost 5 bases, J lost 3 bases, and 10 bases stayed unmatched. This CDR3 spans 16 amino acids. The CDR3 sequence: CASSPIWIAGEETQYF. In DNA form, the CDR3 reads TGTGCCAGCAGCCCTATCTGGATAGCGGGGGAAGAGACCCAGTACTTC.

The J gene is TRBJ1-2, the V gene TRBV7-2; 7 nucleotides agree with TRBD1. The germline V gene has CDR1 SGHTA and CDR2 FQGNSA. This CDR3 region has 14 residues. V was clipped by 5 bases and J by 1 base; unmatched bases: 4. In nucleotides, the CDR3 is TGTGCCAGCAGCCAGGACAGGCTTAACTATGGCTACACCTTC. Protein: CASSQDRLNYGYTF.

This clonotype was counted a few times. The gene calls are TRBV9 and TRBJ1-2; D is undetermined. V dropped 4 bases and J dropped 6 bases, with 16 bases sitting between them. Germline CDR1 reads SGDLS; CDR2 reads YYNGEE. This CDR3 is 14 amino acids long. CDR3 DNA: TGTGCCAGCAGCCGAGATGACACGCGGGATGGCTACACCTTC. It encodes CASSRDDTRDGYTF.

This clonotype was seen ten or more times. The rearrangement links TRBV27 to TRBJ2-3, with 14 bases matching TRBD2. V lost 1 base to trimming and J lost 0 bases; unmatched junction nucleotides: 9. The CDR3 has 20 amino acids. CDR1 MNHEY and CDR2 SMNVEV come from the germline V gene (reference sequence). This chain's CDR3 is CASSLYRTSGGSVSTDTQYF. The CDR3 DNA is TGTGCCAGCAGTTTATACCGGACTAGCGGGGGGTCGGTAAGCACAGATACGCAGTATTTT.

This clonotype was counted at least ten times. The chain combines TRBV6-6 with TRBJ2-7; TRBD1 might be the D (5 bases). The CDR3 has 14 amino acids. CDR1 and CDR2 (germline): MNHNY, SVGAGI (reference sequence). Trimming removed 6 bases at V and 2 bases at J, with 14 bases between. CDR3 sequence: CASRPEQVTYEQYF. CDR3 bases: TGTGCCAGCAGGCCAGAACAGGTGACCTACGAGCAGTACTTC.

This clonotype was picked up many times. The V and J genes are TRBV20-1 and TRBJ2-1; D is uncertain. CDR1 is DFQATT and CDR2 is SNEGSKA in the germline V gene (reference sequence). V lost 0 bases to trimming and J lost 0 bases, with 9 bases between them. This CDR3 is built from 15 residues. The CDR3 DNA is TGCAGTGCTAGAGATGCGGCGAGCTCCTACAATGAGCAGTTCTTC. It specifies CSARDAASSYNEQFF.

This sequence joins TRBV5-1 and TRBJ2-7; D gene unclear. Germline V gene lookup returns CDR1 SGHRS and CDR2 YFSETQ. The CDR3 consists of 11 residues. Trimming pared 0 bases from V and 8 bases from J, leaving 6 bases between. CDR3 coding DNA: TGCGCCAGCAGCTTGGATGGGAAGCAGTACTTC. Its translation is CASSLDGKQYF.

This clonotype has just a few counts. In DNA form, the CDR3 reads TGTGCCACCAGTGACCTGGACAGTGAAGCTTTCTTT. Protein product: CATSDLDSEAFF. The gene calls are TRBV24-1 and TRBJ1-1; a possible D gene is TRBD1 (6 bases). The V end lost 4 bases, the J end lost 7 bases, and 9 bases lay between the germline ends. The germline gives CDR1 KGHDR, CDR2 SFDVKD. The CDR3 sequence is 12 residues long.

The chain joins TRBV5-1 to TRBJ2-3; 8 bases map to TRBD2. The CDR3 covers 14 residues. In germline, CDR1 is SGHRS, CDR2 YFSETQ. V lost 7 bases and J lost 2; bases outside the gene matches: 6. DNA for the CDR3: TGCGCCAGCCGGGGGGGCGGTTTCACAGATACGCAGTATTTT. Protein: CASRGGGFTDTQYF.

The chain recombines TRBV6-1 with TRBJ2-4; 7 bases align to TRBD1. CDR1 is MNHNS and CDR2 is SASEGT in the germline V gene. V lost 5 bases to trimming and J lost 2 bases; unmatched junction nucleotides: 9. The CDR3 loop spans 16 amino acids. The DNA for the CDR3 is TGTGCCAGCAGTTACAGGGGCCGCGTGTCCAAAAACATTCAGTACTTC. Protein: CASSYRGRVSKNIQYF.

This clonotype has a count of ten or more. The gene calls are TRBV7-8 and TRBJ1-2; 7 bases align to TRBD1. V shed 5 bases, J shed 8 bases, and the junction held 14 bases outside the gene matches. This CDR3 comprises 15 residues. Germline CDR1 reads SGHVS; CDR2 reads FQNEAQ. The CDR3 nucleotides are TGTGCCAGCAGCACCGGGACAGAGATCTATGGCGGCTACACCTTC. The encoded protein is CASSTGTEIYGGYTF.

This clonotype was counted a few times. This chain links TRBV11-3 with TRBJ2-2; D is perhaps TRBD1 (6 bases). The V end was cut by 2 bases, the J end by 4 bases, with 14 bases between. Germline CDR1 reads SGHNT; CDR2 reads YENEEA. This CDR3 has 16 amino acids. The CDR3 sequence is CASSLSEQGGTGELFF. The CDR3, as DNA: TGTGCCAGCAGCTTATCGGAACAGGGTGGCACCGGGGAGCTGTTTTTT. Looking up the rest from reference TRBV11-3 and TRBJ2-2 gives the full variable domain: EAGVVQSPRYKIIEKKQPVAFWCNPISGHNTLYWYLQNLGQGPELLIRYENEEAVDDSQLPKDRFSAERLKGVDSTLKIQPAELGDSAVYLCASSLSEQGGTGELFFGEGSRLTVL.

This chain links TRBV5-6 with TRBJ2-5; 9 positions match TRBD2. The DNA matches TRBJ2-1 better at its end, which makes the J call doubtful. There are 13 residues in the CDR3. The germline CDR1 and CDR2 sequences are SGHDT and YYEEEE. The CDR3 bases are TGTGCCAGCAGCTTGCGCGGGGGGGAGACCCAGTTCTTC. Translating gives CASSLRGGETQFF.